This TCR beta chain was identified during a study of monozygotic twins with inflammatory bowel disease. General study points: Healthy twins showed more clonotype sharing with others than IBD patients, especially patients with disease activity.

Remarks on this clonotype: The antigen remains undetermined.

An amount of 3500 ng of total RNA was used for each TCR library. Across eight separate reactions for each sample, cDNA was made. Each CDR3 protein gets one entry in TCRdb, which reprocessed the 5' RACE reads and gives no DNA. The sample holds under 200,000 distinct CDR3 sequences. The CDR3 has 14 amino acids. CDR1 is MNHEY, CDR2 SMNVEV, per germline (reference sequence). This sequence was found in a human donor with ulcerative colitis or Crohn's disease, or a healthy co-twin of an affected twin (not recorded which). The specimen was blood. This chain connects TRBV27 to TRBJ2-7. CDR3 amino acids: CASSQDGSSYEQYF.